Reported below is one T cell receptor beta chain. Its target is unknown. A read error is possible here, since a much larger clone lies one base away. TCR beta cDNA was made from approximately 500 ng total RNA with a constant-region primer. Three nested multiplex PCR rounds, a slightly modified ARM-PCR, produced the libraries for TCR beta. TCRdb redid the calling of the multiplex PCR reads with MiXCR, one entry per CDR3 protein. The table has fewer than 350,000 distinct CDR3 sequences, roughly two thirds seen once. These data come from a study of tumor-infiltrating lymphocytes in primary liver carcinoma. Study background: Treatment of the patients' primary liver carcinoma consisted of surgical resection.

Study findings and constraints: Whereas tumor region pairs overlapped more, tumor-adjacent and tumor-blood pairs overlapped less. Tumor samples exhibited a significantly greater top-250-clone fraction than blood samples (p = 0.039).

Unsorted whole blood supplied the RNA, and germline DNA was extracted too. The sequenced material came from peripheral blood. This sequence was found in a man aged 40-50 years with primary liver carcinoma and hepatitis B virus infection.

Here the CDR3 reads CASSQTWQGTDTQYF. CDR3 in DNA: TGTGCCAGCAGCCAAACATGGCAAGGCACAGATACGCAGTATTTT. J is TRBJ2-3 and V is TRBV4-2; D gene unclear. Germline V gene data show CDR1 as LGHNA and CDR2 as YNFKEQ. V was pared by 2 bases and J by 1 base, with 10 bases between. The CDR3 sequence is 15 residues long.